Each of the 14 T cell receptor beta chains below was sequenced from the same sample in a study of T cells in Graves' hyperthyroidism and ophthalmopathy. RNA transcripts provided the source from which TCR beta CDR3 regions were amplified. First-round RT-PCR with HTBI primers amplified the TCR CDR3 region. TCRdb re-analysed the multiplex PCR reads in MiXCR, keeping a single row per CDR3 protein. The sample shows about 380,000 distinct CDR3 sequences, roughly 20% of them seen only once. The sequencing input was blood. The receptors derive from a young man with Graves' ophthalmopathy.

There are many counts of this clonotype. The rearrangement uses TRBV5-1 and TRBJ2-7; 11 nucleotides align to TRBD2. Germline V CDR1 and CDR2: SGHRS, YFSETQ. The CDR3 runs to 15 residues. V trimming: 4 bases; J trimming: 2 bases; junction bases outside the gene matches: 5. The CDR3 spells CASSLPGLAAYEQYF. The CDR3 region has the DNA TGCGCCAGCAGCCTCCCGGGACTAGCGGCCTACGAGCAGTACTTC.

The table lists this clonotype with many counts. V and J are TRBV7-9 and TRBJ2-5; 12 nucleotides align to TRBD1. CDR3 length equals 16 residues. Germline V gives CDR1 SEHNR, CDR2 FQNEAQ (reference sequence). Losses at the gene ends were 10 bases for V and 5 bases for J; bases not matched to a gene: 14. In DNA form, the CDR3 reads TGTGCCACCCATATAGCGGGACAGGGGGCTGGGGAGACCCAGTACTTC. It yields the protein CATHIAGQGAGETQYF.

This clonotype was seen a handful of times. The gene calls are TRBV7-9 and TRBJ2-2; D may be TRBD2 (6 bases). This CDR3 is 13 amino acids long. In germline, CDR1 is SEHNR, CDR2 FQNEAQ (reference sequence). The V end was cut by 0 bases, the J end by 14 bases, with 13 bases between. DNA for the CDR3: TGTGCCAGCAGCTTAGCGGTGGAGGCGGGACTGTTTTTT. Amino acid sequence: CASSLAVEAGLFF.

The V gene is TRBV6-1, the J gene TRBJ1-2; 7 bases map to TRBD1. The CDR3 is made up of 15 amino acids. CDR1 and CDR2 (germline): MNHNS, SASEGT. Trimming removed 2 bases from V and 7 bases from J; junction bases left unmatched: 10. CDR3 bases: TGTGCCAGCAGTGAATCCCGGGACAGCCCGGGTGGCTACACCTTC. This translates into CASSESRDSPGGYTF.

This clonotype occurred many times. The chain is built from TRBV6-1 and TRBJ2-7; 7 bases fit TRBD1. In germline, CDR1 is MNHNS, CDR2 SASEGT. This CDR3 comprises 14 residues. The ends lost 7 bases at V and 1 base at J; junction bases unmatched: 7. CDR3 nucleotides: TGTGCCAGCAACCCCAGGACAGGTTCCTACGAGCAGTACTTC. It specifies CASNPRTGSYEQYF.

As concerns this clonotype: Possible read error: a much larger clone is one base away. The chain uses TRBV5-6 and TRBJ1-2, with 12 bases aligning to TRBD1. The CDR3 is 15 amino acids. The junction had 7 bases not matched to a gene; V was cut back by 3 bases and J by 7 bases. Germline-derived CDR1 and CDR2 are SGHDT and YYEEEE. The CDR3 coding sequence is TGTGCCAGCAGCTATCGGGGACAGGGGGCAGGTGGCTACACCTTC. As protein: CASSYRGQGAGGYTF. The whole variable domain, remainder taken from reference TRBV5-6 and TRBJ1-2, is DAGVTQSPTHLIKTRGQQVTLRCSPKSGHDTVSWYQQALGQGPQFIFQYYEEEERQRGNFPDRFSGHQFPNYSSELNVNALLLGDSALYLCASSYRGQGAGGYTFGSGTRLTVV.

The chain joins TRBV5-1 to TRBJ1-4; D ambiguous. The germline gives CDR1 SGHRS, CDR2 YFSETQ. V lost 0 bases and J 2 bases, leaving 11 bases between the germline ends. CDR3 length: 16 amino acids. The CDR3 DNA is TGCGCCAGCAGCTTGGCCGGGGTTGGGACTAATGAAAAACTGTTTTTT. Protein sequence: CASSLAGVGTNEKLFF.

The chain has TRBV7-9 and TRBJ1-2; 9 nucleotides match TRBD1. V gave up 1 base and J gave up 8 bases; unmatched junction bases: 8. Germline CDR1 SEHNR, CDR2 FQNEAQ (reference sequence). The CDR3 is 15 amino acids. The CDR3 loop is CASSLVGQGSQGYTF. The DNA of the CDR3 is TGTGCCAGCAGCTTAGTGGGACAGGGTAGCCAAGGCTACACCTTC. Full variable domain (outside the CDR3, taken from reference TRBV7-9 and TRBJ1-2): DTGVSQNPRHKITKRGQNVTFRCDPISEHNRLYWYRQTLGQGPEFLTYFQNEAQLEKSRLLSDRFSAERPKGSFSTLEIQRTEQGDSAMYLCASSLVGQGSQGYTFGSGTRLTVV.

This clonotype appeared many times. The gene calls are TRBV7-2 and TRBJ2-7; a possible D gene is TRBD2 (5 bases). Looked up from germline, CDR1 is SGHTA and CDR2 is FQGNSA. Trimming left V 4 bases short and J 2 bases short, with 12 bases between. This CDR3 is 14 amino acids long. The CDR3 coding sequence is TGTGCCAGCAGCTCTAGAGGGTCACCCTACGAGCAGTACTTC. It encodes CASSSRGSPYEQYF.

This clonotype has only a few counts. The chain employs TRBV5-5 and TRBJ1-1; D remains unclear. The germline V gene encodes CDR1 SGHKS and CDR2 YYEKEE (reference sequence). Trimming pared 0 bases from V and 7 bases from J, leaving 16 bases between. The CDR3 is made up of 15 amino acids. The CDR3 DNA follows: TGTGCCAGCAGCTTGGTGGGCCACCCGAGCTATGAAGCTTTCTTT. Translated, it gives CASSLVGHPSYEAFF.

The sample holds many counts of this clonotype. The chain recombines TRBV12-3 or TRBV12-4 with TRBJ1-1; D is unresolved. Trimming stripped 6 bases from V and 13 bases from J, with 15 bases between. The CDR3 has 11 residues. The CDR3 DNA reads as TGTGCCAGCAGCCACCGGATGAAGGGTTTCTTT. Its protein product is CASSHRMKGFF.

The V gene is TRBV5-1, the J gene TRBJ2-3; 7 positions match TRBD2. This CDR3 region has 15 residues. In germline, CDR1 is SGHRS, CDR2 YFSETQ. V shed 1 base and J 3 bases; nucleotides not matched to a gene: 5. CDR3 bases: TGCGCCAGCAGCTTGAGCGGGACGGGGACAGATACGCAGTATTTT. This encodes CASSLSGTGTDTQYF.

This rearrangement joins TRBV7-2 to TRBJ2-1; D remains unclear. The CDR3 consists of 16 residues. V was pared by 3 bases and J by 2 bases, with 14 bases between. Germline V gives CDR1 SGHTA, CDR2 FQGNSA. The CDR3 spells CASSLDVGLPYNEQFF. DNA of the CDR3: TGTGCCAGCAGCTTGGATGTAGGGTTGCCCTACAATGAGCAGTTCTTC.

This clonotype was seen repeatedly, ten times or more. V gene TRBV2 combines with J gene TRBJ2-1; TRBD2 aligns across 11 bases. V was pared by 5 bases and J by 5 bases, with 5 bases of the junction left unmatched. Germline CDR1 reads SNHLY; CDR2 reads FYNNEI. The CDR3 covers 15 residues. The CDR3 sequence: CASSLTSGSNNEQFF. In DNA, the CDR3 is TGTGCCAGCAGTCTTACTAGCGGGAGCAACAATGAGCAGTTCTTC. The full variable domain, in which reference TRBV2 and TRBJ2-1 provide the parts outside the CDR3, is EPEVTQTPSHQVTQMGQEVILRCVPISNHLYFYWYRQILGQKVEFLVSFYNNEISEKSEIFDDQFSVERPDGSNFTLKIRSTKLEDSAMYFCASSLTSGSNNEQFFGPGTRLTVL.